Sequencing of this TCR beta chain was carried out in a study of OX40 agonist ivuxolimab in advanced cancers. Method: immunoSEQ multiplex PCR; TCRdb's copy keeps in-frame clones and lacks some. The repertoire holds 65,000 to 85,000 clones, with about 87% as singletons. CDR3 size: 15 residues. V was clipped by 2 bases and J by 3 bases, with 14 bases between them. Per germline, CDR1 GTSNPN and CDR2 SVGIG (reference sequence). The source of this sequence is an adult with an advanced solid tumor such as melanoma, head and neck, liver or kidney cancer. Specimen: CD4+ or CD8+ T cells sorted from blood, collected in a trial of the OX40 agonist ivuxolimab. The chain recombines TRBV30 with TRBJ1-3; perhaps TRBD1 as D (5 bases). CDR3 DNA: TGTGCCTGGAGTCCGGGGCGGACGCGTGGAAACACCATATATTTT. This gives the protein CAWSPGRTRGNTIYF.